This TCR beta chain derives from a study of T-cell memory formation after mild COVID-19 (dated by TCRdb to the early 2020s). Regarding the complete study: TCR sequence clusters from the two donors were largely donor specific. T-cell clones expanding and contracting after mild COVID-19 in two donors were tracked by longitudinal TCRalpha and TCRbeta repertoire sequencing. Two young, previously healthy adult volunteers, one female and one male, were included in the cohort. The paper's findings and limits, for the study overall: Some responding clones were detected in pre-infection memory, which suggested that pre-existing cross-reactive memory T cells had joined the SARS-CoV-2 response. Only two mild cases were covered in the study, and larger cohorts including severe cases with pre-infection samples were considered necessary. Contracting CD4+ clones appeared mostly in the CM and EM memory subsets, whereas CD8+ clones were enriched in EMRA. From day 15 to 85, contracting clones showed balanced CD4/CD8 phenotypes, whereas a second wave of clones that expanded from day 15 to 37 leaned towards CD4+. SARS-CoV-2 specificity was not confirmed for the second-wave clones peaking on day 37.

Ficoll-Paque density gradient centrifugation was used to isolate PBMCs. V is shortened by 1 base, J by 4 bases, and the region joining them spans 15 bases. Sequences LGHNA (CDR1) and YSLEER (CDR2) are obtained from the germline V gene. The CDR3 goes from the cysteine to the phenylalanine over 16 residues. The retained sequence is limited to the CDR3, 48 bases, with the frame set at the first base. These reads were obtained on an Illumina NovaSeq 6000. TCRalpha and TCRbeta cDNA libraries were constructed by 5'RACE with constant-segment primers, with sample barcodes and unique molecular identifiers being introduced. Trizol reagent was used to extract RNA from every sample. The libraries were amplified in two PCR steps, and the second step added a second sample barcode and Illumina TruSeq adapters. Libraries were sequenced on an Illumina NovaSeq with 2 x 150 bp paired-end reads. In the paper's pipeline: Reads were demultiplexed and collapsed into UMI-guided consensus sequences with migec v1.2.7. Using mixcr v2.1.11, UMI consensuses were aligned to TRA and TRB V and J templates and then assembled into clonotypes. Clonotypes were classified as expanded or contracted when called significant by both edgeR and NoisET, with noise models trained on biological replicates. For edgeR calls, the cutoffs were a false discovery rate-adjusted p below 0.01 and a log2 fold-change threshold of 1. As an exploratory analysis of dynamics, PCA with hierarchical clustering was applied to max-normalized trajectories of the 1000 most abundant clonotypes. Each responding clone was given a CD4 or CD8 phenotype based on the CD4+ and CD8+ repertoires, which had been sequenced separately. TCRdb passed the public sequencing reads through fastp at Q25 and MiXCR, retaining productive beta sequences. Each CDR3 protein appears once, grouped with its most common genes and DNA. TCRdb's processing, not the authors', yielded these V and J calls. The sample data list about 110,000 distinct CDR3 sequences, and 22% of these were observed just once. The ten largest clonotypes hold 40% to 50% of the sample.

Turning to this clonotype: There is no known antigen for this receptor. One base away there is no much larger clone; base qualities are not given.

In this chain, TRBV4-3 is recombined with TRBJ2-3; the D gene cannot be resolved reliably. Specimen: PBMCs or a T cell subset sorted from them (not recorded which). This receptor was taken from a man in his late teens or twenties who had mild COVID-19 (a few samples of this study predate the infection). The sample titles of this study are shuffled in the database, so cell type and time point are left out; the donor was told from shared clones. The CDR3 region reads CASSQGVPLFADTQYF. Read as DNA, the sequence is TGCGCCAGCAGCCAAGGGGTACCCCTATTCGCAGATACGCAGTATTTT.